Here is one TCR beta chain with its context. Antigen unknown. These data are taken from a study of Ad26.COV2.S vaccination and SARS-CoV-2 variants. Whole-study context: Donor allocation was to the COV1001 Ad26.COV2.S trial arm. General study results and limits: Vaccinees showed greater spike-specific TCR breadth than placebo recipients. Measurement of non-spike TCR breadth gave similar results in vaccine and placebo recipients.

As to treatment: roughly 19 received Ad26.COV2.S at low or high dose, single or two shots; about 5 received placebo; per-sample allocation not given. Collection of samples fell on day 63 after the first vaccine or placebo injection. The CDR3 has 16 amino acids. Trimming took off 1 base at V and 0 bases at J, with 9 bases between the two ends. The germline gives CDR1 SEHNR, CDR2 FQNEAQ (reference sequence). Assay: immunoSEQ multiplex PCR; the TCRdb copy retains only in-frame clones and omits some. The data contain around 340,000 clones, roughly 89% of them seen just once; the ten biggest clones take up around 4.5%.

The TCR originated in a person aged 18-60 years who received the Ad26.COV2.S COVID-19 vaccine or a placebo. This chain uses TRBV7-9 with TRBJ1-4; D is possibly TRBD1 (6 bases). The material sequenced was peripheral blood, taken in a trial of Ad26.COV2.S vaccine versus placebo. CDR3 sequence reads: CASSLEGQTTNEKLFF. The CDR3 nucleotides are TGTGCCAGCAGCTTAGAAGGACAGACAACTAATGAAAAACTGTTTTTT.